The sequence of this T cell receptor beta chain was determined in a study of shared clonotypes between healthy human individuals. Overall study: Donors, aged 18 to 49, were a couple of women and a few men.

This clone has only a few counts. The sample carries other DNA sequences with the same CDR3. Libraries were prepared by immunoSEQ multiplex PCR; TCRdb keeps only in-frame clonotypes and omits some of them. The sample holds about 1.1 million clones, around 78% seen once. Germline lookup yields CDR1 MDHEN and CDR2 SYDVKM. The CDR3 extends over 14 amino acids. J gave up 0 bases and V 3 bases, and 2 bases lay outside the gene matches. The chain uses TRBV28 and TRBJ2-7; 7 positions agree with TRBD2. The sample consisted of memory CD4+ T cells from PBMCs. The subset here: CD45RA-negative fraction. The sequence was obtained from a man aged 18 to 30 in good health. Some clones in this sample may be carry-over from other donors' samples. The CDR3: CASSLGDYSYEQYF. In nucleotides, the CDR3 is TGTGCCAGCAGTTTGGGGGACTACTCCTACGAGCAGTACTTC.